This T cell receptor (beta chain) emerged from a study of T cell responses to AZD1222 COVID-19 vaccine. Study-wide findings and caveats: Seropositive at baseline were only six AZD1222 recipients.

Trimming shortened V by 3 bases and J by 4 bases, and 4 bases separated the two germline ends. CDR3 length: 11 residues. CDR1 SNHLY and CDR2 FYNNEI come from the germline V gene. Only in-frame clones appear in the TCRdb table, and some are missing; sequencing was by immunoSEQ multiplex PCR. The top ten clones hold 5% to 6% of a sample with 140,000 to 150,000 clones, 86% of them seen once. Details on this clone: The antigen is undetermined.

The material sequenced was peripheral blood, taken 28 days after the second AZD1222 dose. The rearrangement joins TRBV2 to TRBJ2-7; D unclear. The source of this sequence is an adult who received the AZD1222 COVID-19 vaccine. The CDR3 here is CASSEGYEQYF. CDR3 in DNA: TGTGCCAGCAGTGAGGGGTACGAGCAGTACTTC.